These 25 T cell receptor beta chains originate from one sample sequenced in a study of T cell repertoires in cytomegalovirus infection. TCRdb ran MiXCR on the reads and lists one entry per CDR3 protein. The sample includes over 95,000 distinct CDR3 sequences, around 31% seen only once; the top ten take around 41%. These receptors' targets are unknown. This specimen was CD8+ T cells from cultured PBMCs, taken from culture after CMV antigen stimulation. These receptors were taken from a human donor in good health (CMV status not recorded). Some clones in this sample may be carry-over from other donors' samples.

The table lists this clonotype with a few counts. V and J are TRBV5-4 and TRBJ2-5, with TRBD2 matching over 15 bases. V gave up 2 bases and J gave up 3 bases; unmatched junction bases: 5. CDR1 is SGHNT and CDR2 is YYREEE in the germline V gene (reference sequence). The CDR3 is made up of 17 amino acids. The CDR3 DNA reads TGTGCCAGCAGCTTCGGCAGGACTAGCGGGGGGGAAGAGACCCAGTACTTC. Residues: CASSFGRTSGGEETQYF.

This clonotype has just a few counts. The J gene is TRBJ2-7, the V gene TRBV9; either TRBD1 or TRBD2 may fit D (5 bases each). CDR1 and CDR2 from the germline V gene are SGDLS and YYNGEE. V gave up 4 bases and J gave up 5 bases, with 19 bases separating them. This CDR3 spans 15 amino acids. CDR3 sequence (DNA): TGTGCCAGCAGCCCGCGTAGGGCCCTGGGGGACGAGCAGTACTTC. It encodes CASSPRRALGDEQYF.

The chain joins TRBV28 to TRBJ1-5, with a tentative D call TRBD1 (5 bases). This CDR3 region has 15 residues. Germline assignment: CDR1 MDHEN and CDR2 SYDVKM. The germline V and J ends were trimmed by 6 bases and 3 bases, with 15 bases remaining between them. The CDR3 DNA sequence: TGTGCCAGCAGCCCCGGGGCAAGTAACAATCAGCCCCAGCATTTT. This encodes CASSPGASNNQPQHF.

The gene calls are TRBV12-3 or TRBV12-4 and TRBJ2-1; no definite D call. Trimming shortened V by 3 bases and J by 0 bases, and 6 bases separated the two germline ends. The CDR3 length is 14 residues. The CDR3 DNA sequence: TGTGCCAGCAGTTTTGGCAGCTCCTACAATGAGCAGTTCTTC. Its protein product is CASSFGSSYNEQFF.

The chain is built from TRBV4-1 and TRBJ2-7, with TRBD1 identical over 9 bases. J was trimmed by 3 bases and V by 1 base; bases with no gene match: 7. Per the germline V gene, CDR1 is MGHRA and CDR2 is YSYEKL. The CDR3 loop spans 16 amino acids. The CDR3 sequence: CASSQGQGEQSYEQYF. The CDR3, as DNA: TGCGCCAGCAGCCAAGGACAGGGGGAACAAAGCTACGAGCAGTACTTC.

This clonotype was seen a handful of times. This chain uses TRBV10-3 with TRBJ2-5; D remains unclear. This CDR3 spans 13 amino acids. The V gene's germline CDR1 is ENHRY and CDR2 SYGVKD. Trimming pared 8 bases from V and 6 bases from J, leaving 16 bases between. CDR3 nucleotide sequence: TGTGCCATCCAGCAGGAACCGCGGCAGACCCAGTACTTC. This sequence encodes CAIQQEPRQTQYF.

This clonotype occurred a few times. V is TRBV6-5 and J is TRBJ1-1; D is uncertain. Trimming stripped 7 bases from V and 5 bases from J, with 14 bases between. CDR3 length: 13 residues. The germline gives CDR1 MNHEY, CDR2 SVGAGI. CDR3 region: CASTPHLGTEAFF. CDR3 nucleotide sequence: TGTGCCAGCACCCCGCATTTGGGGACTGAAGCTTTCTTT.

The CDR3 spells CASSTPIGGLLDNEQFF. In DNA form, the CDR3 reads TGTGCCAGCAGTACCCCAATCGGGGGGCTGTTAGACAATGAGCAGTTCTTC. The V call is TRBV6-5, the J call TRBJ2-1, with TRBD2 as a possible D gene (7 bases). V lost 5 bases to trimming and J lost 5 bases, with 22 bases between them. Germline V gene lookup returns CDR1 MNHEY and CDR2 SVGAGI. The CDR3 loop spans 17 amino acids.

This clonotype was found a few times. V is TRBV7-9 and J is TRBJ2-1; 8 bases are shared with TRBD2. This CDR3 contains 15 residues. After removal of 4 bases from V and 4 bases from J, the junction contained 6 bases not matched to a gene. CDR1 is SEHNR, CDR2 FQNEAQ, per germline (reference sequence). CDR3 bases: TGTGCCAGCAGCTCCCCTAGCGGGCGTTACAATGAGCAGTTCTTC. This gives the protein CASSSPSGRYNEQFF.

The chain couples TRBV4-2 to TRBJ1-2; D not resolved. V was clipped by 8 bases and J by 2 bases, with 9 bases between them. Germline V gene sequence: CDR1 LGHNA, CDR2 YNFKEQ. There are 12 residues in the CDR3. This CDR3 is CASHGENYGYTF. The CDR3 DNA sequence: TGTGCCAGCCACGGGGAAAACTATGGCTACACCTTC.

The gene calls are TRBV7-8 and TRBJ2-1; the D gene is possibly TRBD2 (5 bases). The V end lost 0 bases, the J end lost 10 bases, and 16 bases lay between the germline ends. Germline-derived CDR1 and CDR2 are SGHVS and FQNEAQ. The CDR3 loop spans 15 amino acids. The CDR3 bases are TGTGCCAGCAGCTTAGCGGGGAAGGGAGATATGGAGCAGTTCTTC. Amino acid sequence: CASSLAGKGDMEQFF.

The J gene is TRBJ1-4, the V gene TRBV6-1, with D possibly being TRBD1 (5 bases). The germline gives CDR1 MNHNS, CDR2 SASEGT. The CDR3 consists of 14 residues. V was pared by 6 bases and J by 5 bases, with 13 bases between. The CDR3 sequence: CASRIGGRNEKLFF. The CDR3 bases are TGTGCCAGCAGAATCGGGGGGAGGAATGAAAAACTGTTTTTT.

The chain recombines TRBV7-9 with TRBJ2-1; TRBD2 agrees at 12 bases. CDR3 length: 15 residues. Germline values: CDR1 SEHNR, CDR2 FQNEAQ (reference sequence). The V and J ends lost 5 bases and 8 bases, in that order; junction bases with no gene match: 7. The chain's CDR3 is CASSPWTSGVDEQFF. The CDR3 nucleotides read TGTGCCAGCAGCCCTTGGACTAGCGGGGTGGATGAGCAGTTCTTC.

In this sample, this clonotype turned up a few times. The V and J genes are TRBV11-2 and TRBJ2-5; no firm D call. The germline gives CDR1 SGHAT, CDR2 FQNNGV. Trimming took off 5 bases at V and 1 base at J, with 8 bases between the two ends. This CDR3 contains 13 residues. In DNA form, the CDR3 reads TGTGCCAGCAGCCGCCCGGTCCAAGAGACCCAGTACTTC. Amino acids: CASSRPVQETQYF. The complete variable domain, with remaining parts taken from reference TRBV11-2 and TRBJ2-5, reads EAGVAQSPRYKIIEKRQSVAFWCNPISGHATLYWYQQILGQGPKLLIQFQNNGVVDDSQLPKDRFSAERLKGVDSTLKIQPAKLEDSAVYLCASSRPVQETQYFGPGTRLLVL.

This clonotype was counted only a few times. The CDR3: CASPGPGQGAGSGANVLTF. For the CDR3, the DNA is TGTGCCAGCCCCGGACCTGGACAGGGGGCTGGATCTGGGGCCAACGTCCTGACTTTC. This chain uses TRBV6-4 with TRBJ2-6; TRBD1 matches 11 bases. The germline V gene has CDR1 MRHNA and CDR2 SNTAGT. The length of the CDR3 is 19 residues. The junction had 13 bases not matched to a gene; V was cut back by 8 bases and J by 1 base.

The V and J genes are TRBV6-5 and TRBJ2-2; D gene uncertain. Trimming left V 6 bases short and J 0 bases short, with 5 bases between. Germline V lookup: CDR1 MNHEY, CDR2 SVGAGI. This CDR3 has 13 amino acids. The CDR3: CASRTSNTGELFF. As DNA, the CDR3 is TGTGCCAGCAGGACATCGAACACCGGGGAGCTGTTTTTT.

The chain employs TRBV5-8 and TRBJ2-1, with D possibly called TRBD1 or TRBD2 (5 bases each). Per germline, CDR1 SGHTS and CDR2 YDEGEE. The CDR3 is 15 amino acids. V was cut by 4 bases and J by 7 bases, with 18 bases left in between. CDR3 region: CASSMPRDGRNEQFF. The CDR3 DNA reads as TGTGCCAGCAGCATGCCCCGGGACGGAAGAAATGAGCAGTTCTTC.

V usage is TRBV2 and J usage is TRBJ2-2; D might be TRBD1 (5 bases). V was trimmed by 7 bases and J by 13 bases, leaving 19 bases between them. The germline V gene has CDR1 SNHLY and CDR2 FYNNEI. The CDR3 extends over 13 amino acids. The CDR3 loop reads CASIRRGGLGLFF. Here the CDR3 DNA reads TGTGCCAGCATCCGAAGGGGCGGTTTAGGGCTGTTTTTT. Drawing the rest from reference TRBV2 and TRBJ2-2, the complete variable domain is EPEVTQTPSHQVTQMGQEVILRCVPISNHLYFYWYRQILGQKVEFLVSFYNNEISEKSEIFDDQFSVERPDGSNFTLKIRSTKLEDSAMYFCASIRRGGLGLFFGEGSRLTVL.

This clonotype was detected only a few times. The rearrangement joins TRBV7-9 to TRBJ1-1; 9 bases map to TRBD1. V was clipped by 5 bases and J by 0 bases; unmatched bases: 10. Per germline, CDR1 SEHNR and CDR2 FQNEAQ (reference sequence). This CDR3 comprises 17 residues. The CDR3 DNA follows: TGTGCCAGCAGCACGGGACAGGGAGGGGGCCTGAACACTGAAGCTTTCTTT. Its protein is CASSTGQGGGLNTEAFF.

This clonotype showed up many times. This chain uses TRBV7-9 with TRBJ1-6; D possibly corresponds to TRBD1 (6 bases). The CDR3 is 18 residues long. V shed 6 bases and J shed 9 bases, with 27 bases lying between them. CDR1 and CDR2 (germline): SEHNR, FQNEAQ (reference sequence). CDR3 nucleotide sequence: TGTGCCAGCAGACTCACAGGGATAAGGCGAGATATGGGTTCACCCCTCCACTTT. It specifies CASRLTGIRRDMGSPLHF.

The chain joins TRBV19 to TRBJ1-5, with 8 nucleotides matching TRBD1. V gave up 7 bases and J gave up 5 bases; unmatched junction bases: 10. This CDR3 has 15 residues. In germline, CDR1 is LNHDA, CDR2 SQIVND (reference sequence). The CDR3 reads CASNPWQGAHQPQHF. The CDR3 region has the DNA TGTGCCAGTAACCCCTGGCAGGGGGCGCATCAGCCCCAGCATTTT.

V and J are TRBV7-9 and TRBJ2-3; maybe TRBD1 (6 bases). The CDR3 consists of 16 residues. Germline lookup yields CDR1 SEHNR and CDR2 FQNEAQ (reference sequence). The V end lost 1 base, the J end lost 4 bases, and 15 bases lay between the germline ends. CDR3 region: CASSLEAGAWADTQYF. CDR3 nucleotide sequence: TGTGCCAGCAGCTTAGAGGCAGGGGCATGGGCAGATACGCAGTATTTT.

This rearrangement joins TRBV7-2 to TRBJ2-1; no definite D call. Germline values: CDR1 SGHTA, CDR2 FQGNSA. The CDR3 totals 13 residues. The V and J ends lost 7 bases and 5 bases respectively, with 12 bases between them. CDR3 residues: CASNLGPDNEQFF. The CDR3 DNA follows: TGTGCCAGCAACCTTGGACCCGACAATGAGCAGTTCTTC.

The rearrangement links TRBV18 to TRBJ2-3, with D hard to call. V lost 0 bases and J 6 bases, leaving 7 bases between the germline ends. The germline V gene has CDR1 KGHSH and CDR2 LQKENI. This CDR3 contains 13 residues. The CDR3 bases are TGTGCCAGCTCACCACCTTCGGCGGATACGCAGTATTTT. This translates into CASSPPSADTQYF.

The gene calls are TRBV18 and TRBJ2-3; a weak D match, TRBD2 (6 bases). The CDR3 has 14 residues. In germline, CDR1 is KGHSH, CDR2 LQKENI. V lost 5 bases and J 4 bases, leaving 13 bases between the germline ends. CDR3 sequence reads: CASSTGTPSDTQYF. The CDR3 DNA follows: TGTGCCAGCTCAACGGGGACTCCGTCAGATACGCAGTATTTT.